A selection of T cell receptor beta chains follows, all from one sample in a study of CD4 T cells in relation to SARS-CoV-2 and coronaviruses. Assay: immunoSEQ multiplex PCR; the TCRdb copy retains only in-frame clones and omits some. The table includes tens of thousands of clones, around 80% detected once. For these TCRs, the target antigens are not known. The sequencing sample was made of memory CD4+ T cells from PBMCs, cultured in vitro. Every receptor here comes from an adult with COVID-19. The CDR3 runs from the conserved cysteine through the conserved F or W. D genes are given only for firm matches. Clone sizes are given selectively: once, few, many, or a class where the clone is expanded.

j_call clone_size v_call cdr3_length d_call cdr3_aa cdr3_nt
TRBJ2-7 NA TRBV15 17 TRBD2 CATSRRPRDGGGYEQYF TGTGCCACCAGCAGACGTCCGAGAGATGGGGGGGGCTACGAGCAGTACTTC
TRBJ1-5 NA TRBV14 13 NA CASSLGPSQPQHF TGTGCCAGCAGCCTCGGACCGTCTCAGCCCCAGCATTTT
TRBJ2-5 NA TRBV27 10 NA CASRGETQYF TGTGCCAGCCGGGGGGAGACCCAGTACTTC
TRBJ1-5 NA TRBV6-2/TRBV6-3 16 TRBD1 CASSPRGQGPGGPQHF TGTGCCAGCAGTCCCAGGGGACAGGGTCCCGGGGGGCCCCAGCATTTT
TRBJ1-2 NA TRBV4-1 16 NA CASSQETGSYTYGYTF TGCGCCAGCAGCCAAGAGACTGGATCCTATACTTATGGCTACACCTTC
TRBJ2-7 NA TRBV4-1 16 TRBD2 CASSQGVGAGEVEQYF TGCGCCAGCAGCCAGGGGGTAGGCGCGGGAGAGGTCGAGCAGTACTTC
TRBJ2-3 NA TRBV5-1 15 NA CASLNPQSSTDTQYF TGCGCCAGCCTAAACCCACAGAGCAGCACAGATACGCAGTATTTT
TRBJ1-2 NA TRBV6-4 14 NA CASLPPPNVIRYTF TGTGCCAGCCTTCCCCCCCCAAATGTGATTCGCTACACCTTC
TRBJ2-5 NA TRBV2 13 NA CASSDGQGETQYF TGTGCCAGCAGTGACGGGCAGGGAGAGACCCAGTACTTC
TRBJ1-4 NA TRBV7-9 16 NA CASSQELGRGDEKLFF TGTGCCAGCAGTCAAGAACTCGGCAGGGGTGATGAAAAACTGTTTTTT
TRBJ2-2 NA TRBV4-1 14 TRBD1 CASRSQGAVGELFF TGCGCCAGCAGGTCACAGGGGGCCGTCGGGGAGCTGTTTTTT
TRBJ1-4 NA TRBV9 15 TRBD1 CASSVQGAANEKLFF TGTGCCAGCAGCGTACAGGGGGCAGCTAATGAAAAACTGTTTTTT
TRBJ2-2 NA TRBV6-5 15 NA CASSYSRGNTGELFF TGTGCCAGCAGTTACTCGAGGGGTAACACCGGGGAGCTGTTTTTT
TRBJ2-1 NA TRBV7-2 15 NA CASSSPNSAYNEQFF TGTGCCAGCAGCTCACCGAATTCCGCCTACAATGAGCAGTTCTTC
TRBJ1-2 once TRBV28 17 TRBD1 CASSETGTGTYSYGYTF TGTGCCAGCAGTGAAACCGGGACAGGAACATATTCCTATGGCTACACCTTC
TRBJ2-7 NA TRBV4-2 14 NA CASSQETGLDEQYF TGTGCCAGCAGCCAAGAAACAGGGTTGGACGAGCAGTACTTC
TRBJ1-2 NA TRBV5-1 15 NA CASSLDEGRTGGYTF TGCGCCAGCAGCTTGGATGAGGGGCGGACGGGTGGCTACACCTTC
TRBJ1-3 NA TRBV2 14 NA CASSAGEARNTIYF TGTGCCAGCAGTGCAGGGGAGGCGAGAAACACCATATATTTT
TRBJ2-3 NA TRBV7-2 14 NA CASSLGLNTDTQYF TGTGCCAGCAGCCTTGGACTAAACACAGATACGCAGTATTTT
TRBJ2-6 NA TRBV5-1 20 NA CASSFSLARNSPPGANVLTF TGCGCCAGCAGCTTTTCCCTAGCGCGAAATTCCCCCCCTGGGGCCAACGTCCTGACTTTC
TRBJ2-7 few TRBV5-5 15 NA CASSLAGTVTYEQYF TGTGCCAGCAGCCTTGCCGGGACGGTTACCTACGAGCAGTACTTC
TRBJ1-1 NA TRBV7-6 12 NA CASRNGNTEAFF TGTGCCAGCAGAAATGGGAACACTGAAGCTTTCTTT